The clone carrying this TCR beta chain has just one count. This specimen comes from a study of blood T cell repertoires in COVID-19. About the study: Material from acute and convalescent COVID-19 was sourced from the United States, Italy and Spain.

As processed by the authors: Amplification of reference gene primers provided the estimated nucleated cell counts. This table comes from immunoSEQ multiplex PCR, and its TCRdb copy is limited to in-frame clones, with some not included. From that table come the V and J calls and clone size; the DNA was used to work out D and trimming. The data contain 150,000 or so clones, around 82% of them singletons. V lost 3 bases and J lost 2, with 13 bases in between. This CDR3 spans 15 amino acids. CDR1 and CDR2 from the germline V gene are MDHEN and SYDVKM. The sequence came from a man aged 60 to 75 who had recovered from COVID-19. The sequenced sample was peripheral blood. The chain has TRBV28 and TRBJ1-2, with D perhaps matching TRBD1 (6 bases). The CDR3 is CASSFAGANNYGYTF. CDR3 DNA: TGTGCCAGCAGTTTTGCAGGGGCGAACAACTATGGCTACACCTTC.